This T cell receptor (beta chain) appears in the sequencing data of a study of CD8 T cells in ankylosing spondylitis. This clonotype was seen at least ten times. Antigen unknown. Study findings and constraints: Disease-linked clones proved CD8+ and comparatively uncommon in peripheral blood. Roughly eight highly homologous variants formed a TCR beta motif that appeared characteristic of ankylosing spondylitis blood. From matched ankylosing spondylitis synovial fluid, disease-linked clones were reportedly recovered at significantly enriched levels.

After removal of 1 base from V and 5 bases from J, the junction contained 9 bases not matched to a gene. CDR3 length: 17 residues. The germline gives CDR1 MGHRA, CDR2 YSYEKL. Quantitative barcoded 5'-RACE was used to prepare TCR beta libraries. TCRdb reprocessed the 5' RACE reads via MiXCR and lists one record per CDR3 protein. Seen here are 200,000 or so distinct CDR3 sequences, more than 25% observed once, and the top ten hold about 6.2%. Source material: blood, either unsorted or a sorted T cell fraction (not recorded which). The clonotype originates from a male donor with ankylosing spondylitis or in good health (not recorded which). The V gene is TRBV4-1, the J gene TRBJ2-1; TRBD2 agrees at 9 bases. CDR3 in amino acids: CASSQGLAGERNNEQFF. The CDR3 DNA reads TGCGCCAGCAGCCAAGGATTAGCGGGAGAGAGGAACAATGAGCAGTTCTTC.